This T cell receptor (beta chain) was captured in a study of T cells after yellow fever vaccination. Study results and limitations: It was a small share of clonotypes that appeared in both CD4 and CD8 compartments. Reappearance after the booster was seen for most primary-vaccination clones, at approximately 97% CD4 and around 88% CD8.

The sample holds a few counts of this clonotype. Its antigen is undetermined. Trimming left V 3 bases short and J 3 bases short, with 14 bases between. The CDR3 is made up of 16 amino acids. Germline CDR1 is SNHLY and CDR2 is FYNNEI. TCRdb ran MiXCR on the 5' RACE reads and lists one entry per CDR3 protein. The sample lists about 320,000 distinct CDR3 sequences; around 4.5% were seen once. Material: PBMCs, obtained 15 days after the yellow fever booster vaccination. This TCR was sampled from a man between 18 and 35 years old who received the YFV17D yellow fever vaccine. The chain is built from TRBV2 and TRBJ2-2; D possibly corresponds to TRBD2 (6 bases). The CDR3 reads CASSEGVREDTGELFF. The CDR3 coding sequence is TGTGCCAGCAGTGAGGGGGTCAGGGAGGACACCGGGGAGCTGTTTTTT.